The source of this T cell receptor beta chain is a study of blood T cells in healthy people across ages. This CDR3 spans 15 amino acids. V was cut by 4 bases and J by 1 base, with 15 bases left in between. Looked up from germline, CDR1 is SGHRS and CDR2 is YFSETQ. Study-level findings and limits: A strong correlation between TCR beta diversity and naive T cell percentage was seen. Relative to aged donors, long-lived donors carried more naive CD4+ cells and displayed higher diversity.

PCR was performed a second time for roughly 7 to 12 cycles using a sample-barcoded 5' primer and a J-beta primer mix. Every sample returned 2.5 million or more CDR3-containing paired-end reads. TCRdb used MiXCR to reprocess the 5' RACE reads, holding one entry per CDR3 protein. The sample consists of 550,000 to 750,000 distinct CDR3 sequences, approximately 21% of them appearing once. About this clonotype itself: As yet, its antigen is unknown.

This sequence joins TRBV5-1 and TRBJ2-7, with D uncertain. Sequenced material: blood. The sequence derives from a man in his 70s in good health. The CDR3 DNA sequence: TGCGCCAGCAGCCCGGGTGGGGTTACGTCCTACGAGCAGTACTTC. Protein sequence: CASSPGGVTSYEQYF.